This record looks at one TCR beta chain sequence and its context. Those who donated were healthy HIV-negative adults, with no recent acute infections or vaccinations reported. The donor cohort consisted entirely of Caucasian adults residing in Nashville, Tennessee. Produced via immunoSEQ multiplex PCR; TCRdb's table is partial and in-frame only. The table records 450,000 to 500,000 clones, roughly 78% of them present only once. The record originates from a study of shared clonotypes between healthy human individuals. For the study at large: The cohort comprised a couple of women and a few men. Their ages spanned 18 to 49 years.

V gave up 3 bases and J gave up 4 bases, with 12 bases separating them. The CDR3 is made up of 15 amino acids. The germline V gene has CDR1 MNHNS and CDR2 SASEGT. The sample taken for sequencing was PBMCs. The TCR comes from a woman aged 40 to 50 in good health. Some clones in this sample may be carry-over from other donors' samples. This chain uses TRBV6-1 with TRBJ1-4; D ambiguous. In DNA form, the CDR3 reads TGTGCCAGCAGTGACATCGGGCAGATTAATGAAAAACTGTTTTTT. Translating gives CASSDIGQINEKLFF.